This is a list of T cell receptor beta chains from one sample in a study of blood T cell repertoires in COVID-19. Clones were sequenced by immunoSEQ multiplex PCR, and TCRdb holds only the in-frame ones, with some missing. The sample gives some 120,000 clones, about 81% of which show up once; roughly 17% is in the top ten. The sample was peripheral blood. All receptors come from a man aged 25-45 years with COVID-19, enrolled during active disease. The CDR3 runs from the conserved cysteine through the conserved F or W. A D gene is named only where the DNA matches it firmly. Expanded clones are given a class, and other clones once, few, many or no size at all.

>-|TRBD2|TRBV30|16|TRBJ2-2
TGTGCCTGGAGTCTCGCACTGATCCGGGGGGGCGGGGAGCTGTTTTTT
CAWSLALIRGGGELFF
>once|-|TRBV24-1|13|TRBJ2-2
TGTGCCACCGGCCCGAGGGCTACCGGGGAGCTGTTTTTT
CATGPRATGELFF
>-|TRBD1|TRBV28|14|TRBJ1-2
TGTGCCAGCAGTGAAGGACAGGGACGCTATGGCTACACCTTC
CASSEGQGRYGYTF
>-|TRBD1|TRBV14|16|TRBJ2-1
TGTGCCAGCAGCCTGGGACAGGGGGCAATCTTCGATGAGCAGTTCTTC
CASSLGQGAIFDEQFF
>-|-|TRBV6-5|15|TRBJ1-5
TGTGCCAGCAGTAACCGGGGCGGGGGGGATCAGCCCCAGCATTTT
CASSNRGGGDQPQHF
>-|-|TRBV6-5|14|TRBJ2-1
TGTGCCCCCGGAGGGGGCGGGGCCTACAATGAGCAGTTCTTC
CAPGGGGAYNEQFF
>-|-|TRBV28|10|TRBJ2-1
TGTGCCAGCGGGGCCAATGAGCAGTTCTTC
CASGANEQFF
>-|TRBD2|TRBV7-9|13|TRBJ2-7
TGTGCCATCAGGACTAGCGGGAGCTACGAGCAGTACTTC
CAIRTSGSYEQYF
>once|-|TRBV11-3|14|TRBJ1-1
TGTGCCAGCAGCTTGACACTGGGGGGAACTGAAGCTTTCTTT
CASSLTLGGTEAFF
>-|TRBD1|TRBV14|17|TRBJ1-2
TGTGCCAGCAGCCAAGATGTGTGGACAGGATCTAACTATGGCTACACCTTC
CASSQDVWTGSNYGYTF
>-|-|TRBV2|12|TRBJ2-5
TGTGCCAGCAGGGCAGGCCAAGAGACCCAGTACTTC
CASRAGQETQYF
>-|-|TRBV11-2|14|TRBJ1-6
TGTGCCAGCAGCGCCGCAGGGCCCAATTCACCCCTCCACTTT
CASSAAGPNSPLHF
>-|TRBD1|TRBV11-3|13|TRBJ2-2
TGTGCCAGCCGGACAGGGGGCACCGGGGAGCTGTTTTTT
CASRTGGTGELFF
>few|TRBD2|TRBV6-5|15|TRBJ2-3
TGTGCCAGTTCGCTAGCGGGAGCTGGCGCAGATACGCAGTATTTT
CASSLAGAGADTQYF
>-|TRBD1|TRBV7-2|12|TRBJ2-7
TGTGCCAGCAGCTCGGGACAGGGGAGGCAGTACTTC
CASSSGQGRQYF
>once|-|TRBV5-1|15|TRBJ2-7
TGCGCCAGCAGCCCTAGCCCCCAGGGGACCTACGAGCAGTACTTC
CASSPSPQGTYEQYF
>-|-|TRBV28|16|TRBJ2-2
TGTGCCAGCAGTACCGGGACAACTTTTTATACCGGGGAGCTGTTTTTT
CASSTGTTFYTGELFF
>-|TRBD2|TRBV27|15|TRBJ2-1
TGTGCCAGCAGGGCTAGCGGGAGCTTGGGGAATGAGCAGTTCTTC
CASRASGSLGNEQFF
>-|-|TRBV7-3|16|TRBJ2-2
TGTGCCAGCAGCTTAACTCAAGGGAGTCAGGCCGGGGAGCTGTTTTTT
CASSLTQGSQAGELFF
>-|TRBD2|TRBV19|15|TRBJ2-1
TGTGCCAGTAGTAACCGGGACTATGGACCAGATGAGCAGTTCTTC
CASSNRDYGPDEQFF
>-|-|TRBV28|14|TRBJ2-5
TGTGCCAGCAGTCCCCTGGGAAGGAGGGAGACCCAGTACTTC
CASSPLGRRETQYF
>once|-|TRBV9|13|TRBJ1-2
TGTGCCAGCAGCGTGGGAGGGGACTATGGCTACACCTTC
CASSVGGDYGYTF
>-|TRBD2|TRBV27|17|TRBJ2-7
TGTGCCAGCAGTTTATCGGCCACTAGCGGGAGGGCCTACGAGCAGTACTTC
CASSLSATSGRAYEQYF
>-|-|TRBV9|14|TRBJ2-7
TGTGCCAGCAGCTCGCGGGTTGGCCCCTACGAGCAGTACTTC
CASSSRVGPYEQYF
>-|-|TRBV2|14|TRBJ2-7
TGTGCCAGCAGTGGACTTGGCAGGGACTACGAGCAGTACTTC
CASSGLGRDYEQYF
>-|TRBD2|TRBV5-4|15|TRBJ2-3
TGTGCCAGCAGCTTGGATCTAGCGGGGGCAGATACGCAGTATTTT
CASSLDLAGADTQYF
>-|TRBD2|TRBV30|15|TRBJ2-1
TGTGCCTGGAGCTCCCGGCGGGAGTACGCCCATGAGCAGTTCTTC
CAWSSRREYAHEQFF
>-|-|TRBV5-6|16|TRBJ1-2
TGTGCCAGCAGTCCCTTGGGGCCAGGATCCAACTATGGCTACACCTTC
CASSPLGPGSNYGYTF
>-|TRBD1|TRBV5-1|18|TRBJ2-4
TGCGCCAGCAGCTCAGGACAGGGGGCGCATCGGGTCAAAAACATTCAGTACTTC
CASSSGQGAHRVKNIQYF
>-|TRBD2|TRBV29-1|13|TRBJ2-5
TGCAGCGGCGGACTAGTCCGAGTGGAGACCCAGTACTTC
CSGGLVRVETQYF
>-|TRBD1|TRBV12-5|15|TRBJ1-1
TGTGCTAGTGGTCCAGGGCAGGGGGCGAACACTGAAGCTTTCTTT
CASGPGQGANTEAFF
>-|TRBD1|TRBV18|14|TRBJ1-3
TGTGCCAGCTCGCTGGACAGGGCTCCGCACACCATATATTTT
CASSLDRAPHTIYF
>-|-|TRBV7-9|13|TRBJ2-1
TGTGCCAGCAGCTTACAGGGGAACAATGAGCAGTTCTTC
CASSLQGNNEQFF
>once|-|TRBV28|13|TRBJ1-5
TGTGCCAGCAGCGACAGAATGAATCAGCCCCAGCATTTT
CASSDRMNQPQHF
>-|-|TRBV27|12|TRBJ1-2
TGTGCCAGCAGGGGGGGGGCGCGGGGCTACACCTTC
CASRGGARGYTF
>-|TRBD2|TRBV7-9|13|TRBJ2-7
TGTGCCAGCAGCACAAGGACTAGAGGCGAGCAGTACTTC
CASSTRTRGEQYF
>-|-|TRBV7-3|15|TRBJ1-6
TGTGCCAGCAGCTCCTCAGGGGTTGGTAATTCACCCCTCCACTTT
CASSSSGVGNSPLHF
>-|TRBD1|TRBV28|15|TRBJ1-2
TGTGCCAGCAGTCCCCTGGACAGGGGGAACTATGGCTACACCTTC
CASSPLDRGNYGYTF
>-|-|TRBV5-1|13|TRBJ2-1
TGCGCCAGCACCCTAACAGGTTACAATGAGCAGTTCTTC
CASTLTGYNEQFF
>few|-|TRBV30|11|TRBJ1-3
TGTGCCAGAGAATGGGCGAACACCATATATTTT
CAREWANTIYF
>-|-|TRBV7-9|15|TRBJ2-5
TGTGCCAGCAGCTACCCCCTAGCTGTCGGGGAGACCCAGTACTTC
CASSYPLAVGETQYF
>-|TRBD1|TRBV2|13|TRBJ2-7
TGTGCCAGCAGATGGACAGGCACCTACGAGCAGTACTTC
CASRWTGTYEQYF
>-|TRBD1|TRBV10-3|14|TRBJ1-2
TGTGCCATCAGTGGCGGGGACAGTGACTATGGCTACACCTTC
CAISGGDSDYGYTF
>-|-|TRBV7-7|14|TRBJ2-2
TGTGCCAGCAGCGACCGTCTAGATAGCGGGGAGCTGTTTTTT
CASSDRLDSGELFF
>-|-|TRBV6-6|15|TRBJ1-5
TGTGCCAGCAGTGGAGGACAGAGCCCAAATCAGCCCCAGCATTTT
CASSGGQSPNQPQHF
>-|-|TRBV7-2|17|TRBJ2-3
TGTGCCAGCAGCTTATTCCCGCGCCCCTCTAGAACAGATACGCAGTATTTT
CASSLFPRPSRTDTQYF
>-|TRBD1|TRBV4-1|15|TRBJ1-2
TGCGCCAGCAGTCCTCCACAAGGACAGGGTCGAGGCTACACCTTC
CASSPPQGQGRGYTF
>-|TRBD2|TRBV28|14|TRBJ2-7
TGTGCCAGCAGCCCACCCGGACTAGCGGGCGAGCAGTACTTC
CASSPPGLAGEQYF
>once|-|TRBV29-1|13|TRBJ2-7
TGCAGCGTTCTACAGTTCAGCTCCTACGAGCAGTACTTC
CSVLQFSSYEQYF
>-|-|TRBV6-6|12|TRBJ1-1
TGTGCCAGCAGCACAGACAGCACTGAAGCTTTCTTT
CASSTDSTEAFF
>-|-|TRBV30|18|TRBJ1-6
TGTGCCTGGAGTGTAGGAGGGCACTTGAGCTCCTATAATTCACCCCTCCACTTT
CAWSVGGHLSSYNSPLHF
>-|-|TRBV6-6|16|TRBJ1-2
TGTGCCAGCAGCCGCCGGCCGGGGGAGAAAAACTATGGCTACACCTTC
CASSRRPGEKNYGYTF
>-|TRBD1|TRBV6-1|14|TRBJ1-1
TGTGCCAGCAGTGAAGGAGGGACAGGGTACCAGGCTTTCTTT
CASSEGGTGYQAFF
>-|-|TRBV29-1|12|TRBJ2-5
TGCAGCGTCATGGACAAAGGGGAGACCCAGTACTTC
CSVMDKGETQYF
>-|-|TRBV3-1/TRBV3-2|14|TRBJ1-2
TGTGCCAGCAGCCCTCCAGGCCGGGAGCACGGCTACACCTTC
CASSPPGREHGYTF
>-|-|TRBV27|16|TRBJ1-1
TGTGCCAGCAGTTTCCTCCAGACAGGTATGAACACTGAAGCTTTCTTT
CASSFLQTGMNTEAFF
>-|-|TRBV10-3|13|TRBJ1-1
TGTGCCATCATGCGGGATGGGAACACTGAAGCTTTCTTT
CAIMRDGNTEAFF